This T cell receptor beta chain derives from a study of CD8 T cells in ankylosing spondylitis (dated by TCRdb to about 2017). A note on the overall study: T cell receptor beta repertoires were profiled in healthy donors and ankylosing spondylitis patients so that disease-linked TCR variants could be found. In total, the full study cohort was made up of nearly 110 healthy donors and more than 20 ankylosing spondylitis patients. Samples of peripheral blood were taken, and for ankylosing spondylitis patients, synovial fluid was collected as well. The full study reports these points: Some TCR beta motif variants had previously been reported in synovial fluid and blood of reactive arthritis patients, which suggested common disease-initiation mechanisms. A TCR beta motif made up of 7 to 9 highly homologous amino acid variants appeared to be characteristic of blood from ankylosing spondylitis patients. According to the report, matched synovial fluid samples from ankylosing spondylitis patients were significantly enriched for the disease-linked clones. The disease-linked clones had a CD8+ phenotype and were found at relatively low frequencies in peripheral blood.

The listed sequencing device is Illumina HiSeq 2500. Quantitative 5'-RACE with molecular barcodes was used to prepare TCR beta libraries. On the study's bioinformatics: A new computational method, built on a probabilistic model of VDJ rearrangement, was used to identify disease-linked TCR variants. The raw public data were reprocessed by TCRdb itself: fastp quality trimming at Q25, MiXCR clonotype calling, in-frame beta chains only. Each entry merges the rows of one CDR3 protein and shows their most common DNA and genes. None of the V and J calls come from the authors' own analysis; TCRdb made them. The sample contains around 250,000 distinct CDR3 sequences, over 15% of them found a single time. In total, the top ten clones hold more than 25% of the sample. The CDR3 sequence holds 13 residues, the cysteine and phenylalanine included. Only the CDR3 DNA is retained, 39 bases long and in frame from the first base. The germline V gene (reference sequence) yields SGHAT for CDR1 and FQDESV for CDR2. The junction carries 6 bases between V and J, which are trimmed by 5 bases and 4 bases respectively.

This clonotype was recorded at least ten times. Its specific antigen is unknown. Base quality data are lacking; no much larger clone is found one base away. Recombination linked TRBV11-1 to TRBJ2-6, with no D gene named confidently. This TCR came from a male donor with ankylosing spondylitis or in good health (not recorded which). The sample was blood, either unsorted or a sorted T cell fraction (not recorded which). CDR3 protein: CASSPVGANVLTF. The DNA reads TGTGCCAGCAGCCCCGTAGGGGCCAACGTCCTGACTTTC.